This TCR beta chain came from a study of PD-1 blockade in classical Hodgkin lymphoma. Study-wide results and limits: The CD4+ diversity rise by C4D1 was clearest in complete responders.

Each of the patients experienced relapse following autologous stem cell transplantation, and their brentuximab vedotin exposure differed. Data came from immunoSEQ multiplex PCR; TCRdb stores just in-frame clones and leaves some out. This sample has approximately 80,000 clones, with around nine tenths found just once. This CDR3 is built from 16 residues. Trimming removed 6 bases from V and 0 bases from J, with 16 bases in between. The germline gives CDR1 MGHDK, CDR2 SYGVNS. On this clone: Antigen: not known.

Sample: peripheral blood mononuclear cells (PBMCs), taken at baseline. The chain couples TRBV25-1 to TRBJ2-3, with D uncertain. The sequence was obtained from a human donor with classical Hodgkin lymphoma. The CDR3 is CASSPHPDVSTDTQYF. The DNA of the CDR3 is TGTGCCAGCAGCCCCCATCCCGACGTTAGCACAGATACGCAGTATTTT.